A selection of T cell receptor beta chains follows, all from one sample in a study of T-cell reconstitution after alpha-beta-depleted transplantation in children. TCRdb fed the PCR reads into MiXCR, producing one record per CDR3 protein. This sample yields 250,000 to 400,000 distinct CDR3 sequences, of which around 25% are seen a single time; around 9.9% belongs to the top ten. The sequences come from PBMCs, mostly from graft donor cells, collected 180 days after TCRalphabeta/CD19-depleted stem cell transplant. The receptors were sampled from a male patient between 10 and 17 years old who had a stem cell transplant for acute lymphoblastic leukemia, so the T cells may come from the graft donor. Both conserved end residues are part of each CDR3. A D gene is named only where the DNA matches it firmly. Only some rows state a clone size, as once, few, many or a class for expanded clones.

D gene: TRBD2; V gene: TRBV29-1; clone size: few; J gene: TRBJ2-4; CDR3 DNA: TGCAGCGTAAATAATAGGACTAGCGGGGCATGGAACATTCAGTACTTC; CDR3 protein: CSVNNRTSGAWNIQYF
D gene: TRBD1; V gene: TRBV12-3/TRBV12-4; clone size: few; J gene: TRBJ2-5; CDR3 DNA: TGTGCCAGCAGTCCTACTTACAGGGGCGAGAAGACCCAGTACTTC; CDR3 protein: CASSPTYRGEKTQYF
D gene: NA; V gene: TRBV9; clone size: few; J gene: TRBJ1-2; CDR3 DNA: TGTGCCAGCAGCCTTACCATCTGGGGCGACTATGGCTACACCTTC; CDR3 protein: CASSLTIWGDYGYTF
D gene: NA; V gene: TRBV7-2; clone size: NA; J gene: TRBJ1-1; CDR3 DNA: TGTGCCAGCAGCTTAGGGTCGTGGGCAGGGTCTGAAGCTTTCTTT; CDR3 protein: CASSLGSWAGSEAFF
D gene: TRBD1; V gene: TRBV18; clone size: NA; J gene: TRBJ1-3; CDR3 DNA: TGTGCCAGCTCACCGAAACAGGGGACCGGAAACACCATATATTTT; CDR3 protein: CASSPKQGTGNTIYF
D gene: TRBD2; V gene: TRBV5-1; clone size: NA; J gene: TRBJ2-1; CDR3 DNA: TGCGCCAGCAGCGTCGGGACTAGCGGACTCTACAATGAGCAGTTCTTC; CDR3 protein: CASSVGTSGLYNEQFF
D gene: NA; V gene: TRBV6-1; clone size: NA; J gene: TRBJ2-6; CDR3 DNA: TGTGCCAGCAGGAACAGGGATGCAGGGGCCAACGTCCTGACTTTC; CDR3 protein: CASRNRDAGANVLTF
D gene: NA; V gene: TRBV18; clone size: NA; J gene: TRBJ2-3; CDR3 DNA: TGTGCCAGCTCACCAGAGGACAGAACGACCACAGATACGCAGTATTTT; CDR3 protein: CASSPEDRTTTDTQYF
D gene: NA; V gene: TRBV5-1; clone size: NA; J gene: TRBJ2-7; CDR3 DNA: TGCGCCAGCAGCATGGACAGAACCTACGAGCAGTACTTC; CDR3 protein: CASSMDRTYEQYF
D gene: NA; V gene: TRBV27; clone size: NA; J gene: TRBJ2-7; CDR3 DNA: TGTGCCAGCAGTTTAGCCCACTACGGGGCAGACTACGAGCAGTACTTC; CDR3 protein: CASSLAHYGADYEQYF
D gene: TRBD1; V gene: TRBV12-3/TRBV12-4; clone size: few; J gene: TRBJ2-3; CDR3 DNA: TGTGCCAGCAGTGCAGGGGGCCGGACATATACGCAGTATTTT; CDR3 protein: CASSAGGRTYTQYF
D gene: NA; V gene: TRBV5-1; clone size: many; J gene: TRBJ1-1; CDR3 DNA: TGCGCCAGCAGCGTACGAGGACGGTCTAACACTGAAGCTTTCTTT; CDR3 protein: CASSVRGRSNTEAFF
D gene: NA; V gene: TRBV18; clone size: NA; J gene: TRBJ2-7; CDR3 DNA: TGTGCCAGCTCACCACAGGGTATCTCCTACGAGCAGTACTTC; CDR3 protein: CASSPQGISYEQYF
D gene: TRBD1; V gene: TRBV6-5; clone size: NA; J gene: TRBJ2-7; CDR3 DNA: TGTGCCAGCAGTTACCCTGGACAGGGGGAATCCTACGAGCAGTACTTC; CDR3 protein: CASSYPGQGESYEQYF
D gene: NA; V gene: TRBV24-1; clone size: few; J gene: TRBJ2-3; CDR3 DNA: TGTGCCACCAGTGATTTGCTTGGGGGCACAGATACGCAGTATTTT; CDR3 protein: CATSDLLGGTDTQYF
D gene: TRBD2; V gene: TRBV27; clone size: few; J gene: TRBJ2-7; CDR3 DNA: TGTGCCAGCAGTTTATCGAGCGGGAGTGGGGGATTATACGAGCAGTACTTC; CDR3 protein: CASSLSSGSGGLYEQYF